This T cell receptor (beta chain) originates from a study of technical replicates of blood from a handful of donors. Germline-derived CDR1 and CDR2 are SGHTA and FQGTGA. Unmatched junction bases numbered 6, after V lost 5 bases and J lost 5 bases. The CDR3 sequence is 15 residues long. Measured with immunoSEQ multiplex PCR; TCRdb has only the in-frame clones, and not every one. This sample yields more than 75,000 clones, of which about 86% are seen a single time; 4.8% belongs to the top ten. The sample consisted of PBMCs. The source of this sequence is a human donor in good health. Some clones in this sample may be carry-over from other donors' samples. The V and J genes are TRBV7-3 and TRBJ2-2, with 9 positions matching TRBD1. For the CDR3, the DNA is TGTGCCAGCAGCCCCAAGACAGGGGGGACCGGGGAGCTGTTTTTT. It is translated as CASSPKTGGTGELFF.